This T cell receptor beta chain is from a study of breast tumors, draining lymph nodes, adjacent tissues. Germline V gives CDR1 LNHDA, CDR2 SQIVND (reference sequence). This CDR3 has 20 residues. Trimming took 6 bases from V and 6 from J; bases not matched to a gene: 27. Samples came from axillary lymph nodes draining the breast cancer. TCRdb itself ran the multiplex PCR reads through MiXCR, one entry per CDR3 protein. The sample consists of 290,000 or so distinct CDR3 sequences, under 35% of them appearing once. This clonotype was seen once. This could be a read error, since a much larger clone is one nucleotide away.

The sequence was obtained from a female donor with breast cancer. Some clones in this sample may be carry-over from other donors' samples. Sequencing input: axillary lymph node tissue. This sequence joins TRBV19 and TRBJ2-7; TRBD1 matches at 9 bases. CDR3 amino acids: CASRDRGDRAKKDRPSEQYF. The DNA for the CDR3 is TGTGCCAGTAGGGACAGGGGAGACCGTGCTAAAAAGGACCGGCCCTCCGAGCAGTACTTC. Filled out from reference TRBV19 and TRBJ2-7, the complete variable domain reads DGGITQSPKYLFRKEGQNVTLSCEQNLNHDAMYWYRQDPGQGLRLIYYSQIVNDFQKGDIAEGYSVSREKKESFPLTVTSAQKNPTAFYLCASRDRGDRAKKDRPSEQYFGPGTRLTVT.